The next 19 T cell receptor beta chains were all read from a single sample in a study of blood T cells in healthy people across ages. The use of a sample-barcoded 5' primer and a J-beta primer mix characterized a second PCR of 7 to 11 cycles. In TCRdb, the 5' RACE reads were re-called with MiXCR into one record per CDR3 protein. The sample lists roughly 1,800,000 distinct CDR3 sequences, 40% to 55% seen once, with roughly 2% in the top ten. Sequences were obtained from blood. All receptors come from a woman in her forties in good health.

This chain links TRBV10-3 with TRBJ1-2; D remains ambiguous. Trimming pared 3 bases from V and 4 bases from J, leaving 3 bases between. Germline CDR1 ENHRY, CDR2 SYGVKD. The CDR3 is 11 amino acids. CDR3 in amino acids: CAISDPYGYTF. As DNA, the CDR3 is TGTGCCATCAGTGACCCCTATGGCTACACCTTC.

The chain carries TRBV27 and TRBJ1-5, with D possibly TRBD1 on 5 matching bases. Germline CDR1 is MNHEY and CDR2 is SMNVEV (reference sequence). The CDR3 contains 12 residues. V lost 6 bases, J lost 7 bases, and 10 bases lay in between. CDR3 DNA sequence: TGTGCCAGCAGGGCGGGACTGCAGCCCCAGCATTTT. Translating it yields CASRAGLQPQHF.

The chain links TRBV27 to TRBJ1-4; D may be TRBD1 (5 bases). The germline V gene encodes CDR1 MNHEY and CDR2 SMNVEV (reference sequence). V was trimmed by 0 bases and J by 7 bases, leaving 9 bases between them. The CDR3 spans 14 residues. The CDR3: CASSLSGAFEKLFF. In nucleotides, the CDR3 is TGTGCCAGCAGTTTATCAGGGGCCTTTGAAAAACTGTTTTTT. The whole variable domain, remainder taken from reference TRBV27 and TRBJ1-4, is EAQVTQNPRYLITVTGKKLTVTCSQNMNHEYMSWYRQDPGLGLRQIYYSMNVEVTDKGDVPEGYKVSRKEKRNFPLILESPSPNQTSLYFCASSLSGAFEKLFFGSGTQLSVL.

This clonotype was observed a few times. The chain links TRBV4-3 to TRBJ1-2; D call uncertain. The CDR3 covers 18 residues. V was shortened by 0 bases and J by 1 base, with 18 bases between the two germline ends. The germline V gene encodes CDR1 LGHNA and CDR2 YSLEER. In nucleotides, the CDR3 is TGCGCCAGCAGCCAAGATCAGACCCTCAAGGGCCTTAACTATGGCTACACCTTC. This translates into CASSQDQTLKGLNYGYTF.

The rearrangement joins TRBV10-3 to TRBJ2-7; 12 bases fit TRBD2. Germline-derived CDR1 and CDR2 are ENHRY and SYGVKD. This CDR3 is 13 amino acids long. J gave up 5 bases and V 10 bases, and 6 bases lay outside the gene matches. In nucleotides, the CDR3 is TGTGCCACCCAGACTAGCGGGGGCCACGAGCAGTACTTC. Its translation is CATQTSGGHEQYF.

The chain carries TRBV20-1 and TRBJ2-3, with TRBD1 as a possible D gene (5 bases). Germline lookup yields CDR1 DFQATT and CDR2 SNEGSKA (reference sequence). The CDR3 covers 10 residues. V was pared by 8 bases and J by 4 bases, with 7 bases between. The chain's CDR3 is CSPRADTQYF. The CDR3 DNA follows: TGCAGTCCCAGGGCAGATACGCAGTATTTT.

This clonotype was seen a few times. The J gene is TRBJ1-1, the V gene TRBV5-1, with D perhaps TRBD1 (5 bases). CDR3 length equals 13 residues. Germline V gives CDR1 SGHRS, CDR2 YFSETQ. Trimming removed 4 bases from V and 1 base from J, with 8 bases in between. The CDR3 protein is CASSQTENTEAFF. The DNA of the CDR3 is TGCGCCAGCAGCCAGACAGAGAACACTGAAGCTTTCTTT. The full variable domain, in which reference TRBV5-1 and TRBJ1-1 provide the parts outside the CDR3, is KAGVTQTPRYLIKTRGQQVTLSCSPISGHRSVSWYQQTPGQGLQFLFEYFSETQRNKGNFPGRFSGRQFSNSRSEMNVSTLELGDSALYLCASSQTENTEAFFGQGTRLTVV.

V and J are TRBV4-1 and TRBJ2-7; TRBD2 matches 8 bases. Trimming at V came to 2 bases and at J to 2 bases, leaving 5 bases not matched to a gene. Germline lookup yields CDR1 MGHRA and CDR2 YSYEKL. This CDR3 is 15 amino acids long. The DNA of the CDR3 is TGCGCCAGCAGCCAAACTAGCGGAATTCCCTACGAGCAGTACTTC. The encoded protein is CASSQTSGIPYEQYF.

The chain couples TRBV5-1 to TRBJ2-5; TRBD1 matches 8 bases. This CDR3 has 14 residues. The germline CDR1 and CDR2 sequences are SGHRS and YFSETQ. V shed 7 bases and J 2 bases; nucleotides not matched to a gene: 7. The CDR3 is CASGNRGTQETQYF. In DNA, the CDR3 is TGCGCCAGCGGCAACAGGGGGACTCAAGAGACCCAGTACTTC.

The chain carries TRBV11-1 and TRBJ2-5; D ambiguous. The closer fit of TRBJ2-7 to the DNA end suggests the J call may be wrong. Per germline, CDR1 SGHAT and CDR2 FQDESV (reference sequence). This CDR3 is 14 amino acids long. This CDR3 reads CASSLAENEHEQYF. The CDR3 coding sequence is TGTGCCAGCAGCTTAGCAGAGAACGAACACGAGCAGTACTTC.

The chain combines TRBV5-1 with TRBJ1-1, with unresolved D. Trimming left V 1 base short and J 2 bases short, with 6 bases between. CDR1 and CDR2 (germline): SGHRS, YFSETQ. The CDR3 covers 13 residues. The CDR3 spells CASSLRPNTEAFF. For the CDR3, the DNA is TGCGCCAGCAGCTTGCGTCCTAACACTGAAGCTTTCTTT.

This clonotype was picked up one time. The genes are TRBV7-2 and TRBJ1-5; D gene ambiguous. Trimming took 7 bases from V and 7 from J, leaving 14 bases between them. In germline, CDR1 is SGHTA, CDR2 FQGNSA. The CDR3 is 13 amino acids. The CDR3: CASTPGREQPQHF. Written as DNA, the CDR3 is TGTGCCAGCACCCCGGGGAGGGAGCAGCCCCAGCATTTT.

This clonotype was detected a few times. The V gene is TRBV29-1, the J gene TRBJ2-7; 7 positions agree with TRBD1. The CDR3 contains 14 residues. J lost 4 bases, V lost 7 bases, and 13 bases had no gene match. Looked up from germline, CDR1 is SQVTM and CDR2 is ANQGSEA. In nucleotides, the CDR3 is TGCAGCGCCGGACAGGAGGATGATTCATACGAGCAGTACTTC. It is translated as CSAGQEDDSYEQYF.

This clonotype was counted between two and nine times. V is TRBV28 and J is TRBJ2-2; 11 bases align to TRBD1. The CDR3 extends over 17 amino acids. CDR1 is MDHEN and CDR2 is SYDVKM in the germline V gene. V shed 7 bases and J 4 bases; nucleotides not matched to a gene: 11. CDR3 coding DNA: TGTGCCAGCAACTTAAAGGACAGGGGGCGTTTCACCGGGGAGCTGTTTTTT. Protein: CASNLKDRGRFTGELFF.

The rearrangement joins TRBV4-1 to TRBJ2-1; TRBD1 or TRBD2 may be the D gene (5 bases each). The CDR3 is 16 residues long. From germline, CDR1 is MGHRA and CDR2 YSYEKL. Between the trimmed V and J ends, which lost 3 bases and 5 bases, there was a span of 17 bases. Here the CDR3 DNA reads TGCGCCAGCAGCCAGCCCAGGGTGGCGGGCGACAATGAGCAGTTCTTC. It is translated as CASSQPRVAGDNEQFF.

Worth noting for this clonotype: The junction and the germline gene differ at one end; a read error may be behind it. V gene TRBV13 combines with J gene TRBJ2-5; possible D gene TRBD1, 6 bases. Looked up from germline, CDR1 is PRHDT and CDR2 is FYEKMQ (reference sequence). The CDR3 is made up of 17 amino acids. CDR3 region: CASSLALGQMLQETRYF. The CDR3 region has the DNA TGTGCCAGCAGCTTAGCTCTCGGACAGATGCTACAAGAGACCCGGTACTTC.

The chain carries TRBV6-5 and TRBJ2-7, with D possibly TRBD1 on 6 matching bases. V gave up 4 bases and J gave up 4 bases, with 14 bases separating them. The CDR3 sequence is 14 residues long. CDR1 MNHEY and CDR2 SVGAGI come from the germline V gene. The CDR3 loop is CASSSSGQPYEQYF. In DNA, the CDR3 is TGTGCCAGCAGTTCGTCAGGACAGCCGTACGAGCAGTACTTC.

This chain links TRBV5-1 with TRBJ1-1; perhaps TRBD1 as D (5 bases). Trimming removed 4 bases at V and 0 bases at J, with 13 bases between. CDR1 SGHRS and CDR2 YFSETQ come from the germline V gene. The CDR3 has 15 residues. The CDR3 protein is CASSISGEMNTEAFF. For the CDR3, the DNA is TGCGCCAGCAGCATATCGGGGGAGATGAACACTGAAGCTTTCTTT.

This clonotype was seen only a few times. The V call is TRBV7-2, the J call TRBJ2-3, with TRBD1 identical over 9 bases. The trim removed 5 bases at V and 2 bases at J, leaving 5 bases unmatched. CDR3 size: 15 residues. The germline gives CDR1 SGHTA, CDR2 FQGNSA. This CDR3 reads CASSRRTGDTDTQYF. The CDR3 nucleotides are TGTGCCAGCAGCCGACGGACAGGGGACACAGATACGCAGTATTTT.